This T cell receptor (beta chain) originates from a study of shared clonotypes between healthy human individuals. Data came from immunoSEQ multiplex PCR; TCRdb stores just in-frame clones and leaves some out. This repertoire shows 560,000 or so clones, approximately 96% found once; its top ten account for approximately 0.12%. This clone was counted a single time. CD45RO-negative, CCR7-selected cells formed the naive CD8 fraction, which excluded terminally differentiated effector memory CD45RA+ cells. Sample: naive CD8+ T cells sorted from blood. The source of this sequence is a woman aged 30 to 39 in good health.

The DNA of the CDR3 is TGCGCCAGCAGCCAGATATCCGGACAAAGCAATCAGCCCCAGCATTTT. Protein sequence: CASSQISGQSNQPQHF. V usage is TRBV4-1 and J usage is TRBJ1-5, with D possibly being TRBD1 (5 bases). The V end lost 3 bases, the J end lost 1 base, and 13 bases lay between the germline ends. The CDR3 contains 16 residues. CDR1 is MGHRA, CDR2 YSYEKL, per germline.